This TCR beta chain was identified in a study of prognosis after radiotherapy for stage I lung cancer. Study-level information: Participants consisted of stage I non-small cell lung cancer patients, who were enrolled between 2018 and early 2019. Each patient with non-small cell lung cancer was deemed medically inoperable.

This clonotype came up many times. Amplicons of TCR beta CDR3 were generated from genomic DNA by two-round multiplex PCR. Initially, in first-round PCR, primers specific to each TRBV and TRBJ gene were used. TCRdb processed the multiplex PCR reads anew with MiXCR; each CDR3 protein has one entry. The sample shows 15,000 or so distinct CDR3 sequences, under 55% of them seen only once. The CDR3 extends over 13 amino acids. The V segment lost 6 bases and the J segment 6 bases; nucleotides outside the gene matches: 10. Germline CDR1 DFQATT, CDR2 SNEGSKA (reference sequence). The sample in question was PBMCs, obtained before or after stereotactic body radiation therapy (not recorded which). V usage is TRBV20-1 and J usage is TRBJ2-7; TRBD2 aligns across 8 bases. The sequence derives from a donor aged 50 or older with non-small cell lung cancer. The DNA for the CDR3 is TGCAGTGCCGCCCCGGGGGGGGGTCTCGAGCAGTACTTC. Translation: CSAAPGGGLEQYF.